This T cell receptor beta chain was recorded in a study of blood T cells in healthy people across ages. There are a few counts of this clonotype. The CDR3 consists of 14 residues. CDR1 is SGHKS, CDR2 YYEKEE, per germline (reference sequence). The V end lost 0 bases, the J end lost 5 bases, and 8 bases lay between the germline ends. Sample-barcoded 5' priming and a J-beta primer mix drove a second PCR of about 6 to 11 cycles. TCRdb recomputed calls from the 5' RACE reads with MiXCR, one row per CDR3 protein. The repertoire consists of approximately 800,000 distinct CDR3 sequences, with around a quarter occurring once and the leading ten covering 3% to 4.5%. Separately, the same data were catalogued under a study of T cells of mothers and their children. That work states: Detection of persistent microchimeric T cell clones did not occur.

The receptor was isolated from a boy aged 5-17 years in good health. The sequenced material came from blood. The J gene is TRBJ2-2, the V gene TRBV5-5; D uncertain. This CDR3 is CASSLGWETGELFF. The DNA for the CDR3 is TGTGCCAGCAGCTTGGGTTGGGAAACCGGGGAGCTGTTTTTT.